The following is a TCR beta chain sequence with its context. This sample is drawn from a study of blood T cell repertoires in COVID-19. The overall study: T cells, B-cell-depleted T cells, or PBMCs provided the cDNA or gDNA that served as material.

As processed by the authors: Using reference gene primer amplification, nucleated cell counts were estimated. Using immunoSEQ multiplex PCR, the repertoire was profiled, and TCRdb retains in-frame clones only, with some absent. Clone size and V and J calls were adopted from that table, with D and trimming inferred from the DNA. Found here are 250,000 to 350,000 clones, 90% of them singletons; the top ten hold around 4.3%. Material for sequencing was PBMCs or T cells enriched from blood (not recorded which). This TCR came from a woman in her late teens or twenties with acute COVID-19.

The CDR3 bases are TGTGCCAGCTGGTCGGGACAGGGCCTATTGCCCCAGCATTTT. Translating gives CASWSGQGLLPQHF. The chain couples TRBV18 to TRBJ1-5, with 9 positions matching TRBD1. The germline CDR1 and CDR2 sequences are KGHSH and LQKENI. The V gene end was trimmed by 7 bases and the J gene end by 9 bases; junction bases not matched to a gene: 10. The CDR3 contains 14 residues.